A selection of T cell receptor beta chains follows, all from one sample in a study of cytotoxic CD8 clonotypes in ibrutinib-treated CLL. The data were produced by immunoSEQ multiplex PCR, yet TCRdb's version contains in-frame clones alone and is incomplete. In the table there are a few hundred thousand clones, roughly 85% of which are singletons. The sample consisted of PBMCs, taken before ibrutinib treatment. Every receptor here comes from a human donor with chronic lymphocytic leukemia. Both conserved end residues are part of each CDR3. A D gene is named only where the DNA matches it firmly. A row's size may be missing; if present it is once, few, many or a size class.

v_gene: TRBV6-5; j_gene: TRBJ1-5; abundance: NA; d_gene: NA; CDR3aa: CASSYNRNNQPQHF; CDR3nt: TGTGCCAGCAGTTACAACAGGAACAATCAGCCCCAGCATTTT
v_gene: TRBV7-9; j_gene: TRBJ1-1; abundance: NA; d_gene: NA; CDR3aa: CASSLDFTRAFF; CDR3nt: TGTGCCAGCAGCTTAGATTTTACAAGGGCTTTCTTT
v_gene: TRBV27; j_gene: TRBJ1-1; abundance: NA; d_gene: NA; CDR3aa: CASMVAKNTEAFF; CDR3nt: TGTGCCAGCATGGTAGCTAAGAACACTGAAGCTTTCTTT
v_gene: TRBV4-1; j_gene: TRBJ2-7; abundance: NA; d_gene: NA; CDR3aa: CASSQGSLDEQYF; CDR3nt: TGCGCCAGCAGCCAAGGATCCCTTGACGAGCAGTACTTC
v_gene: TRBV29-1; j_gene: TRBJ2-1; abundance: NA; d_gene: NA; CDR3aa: CSSIGGEGGNEQFF; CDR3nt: TGCAGCTCTATCGGCGGCGAGGGGGGCAATGAGCAGTTCTTC
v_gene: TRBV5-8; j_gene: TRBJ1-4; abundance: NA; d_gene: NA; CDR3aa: CASSLAPGDEKLFF; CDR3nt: TGTGCCAGCAGCTTGGCTCCTGGGGATGAAAAACTGTTTTTT
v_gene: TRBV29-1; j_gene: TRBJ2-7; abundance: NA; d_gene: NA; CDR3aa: CSVEGSWDPTEQYF; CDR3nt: TGCAGCGTTGAAGGCTCATGGGACCCGACAGAGCAGTACTTC
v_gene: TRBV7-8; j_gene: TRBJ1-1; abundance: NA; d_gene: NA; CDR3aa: CASSSSSLGMNTEAFF; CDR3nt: TGTGCCAGCAGCTCCAGCTCGCTGGGAATGAACACTGAAGCTTTCTTT
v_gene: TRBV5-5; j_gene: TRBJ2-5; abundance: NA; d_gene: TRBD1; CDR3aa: CASSLARDRVQETQYF; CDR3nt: TGTGCCAGCAGCTTGGCCAGGGACAGGGTTCAAGAGACCCAGTACTTC
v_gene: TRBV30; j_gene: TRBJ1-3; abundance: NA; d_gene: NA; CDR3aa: CAWSGASGNTIYF; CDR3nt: TGTGCCTGGAGTGGAGCCTCTGGAAACACCATATATTTT
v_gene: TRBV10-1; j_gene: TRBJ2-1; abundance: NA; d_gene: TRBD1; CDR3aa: CASDKPGQGYNEQFF; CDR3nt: TGCGCCAGCGATAAACCGGGACAGGGCTACAATGAGCAGTTCTTC
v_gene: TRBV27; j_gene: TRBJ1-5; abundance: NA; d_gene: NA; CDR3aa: CASSLRVYQPQHF; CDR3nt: TGTGCCAGCAGTTTACGAGTGTATCAGCCCCAGCATTTT
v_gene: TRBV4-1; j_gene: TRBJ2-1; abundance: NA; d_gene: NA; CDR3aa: CASKNWDEQFF; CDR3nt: TGCGCCAGCAAAAACTGGGATGAGCAGTTCTTC
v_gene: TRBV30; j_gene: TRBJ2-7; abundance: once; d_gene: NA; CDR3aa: CAWNRDSYEQYF; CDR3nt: TGTGCCTGGAACCGGGACTCCTACGAGCAGTACTTC
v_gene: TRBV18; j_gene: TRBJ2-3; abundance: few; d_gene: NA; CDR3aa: CASSHTRGAFSTDTQYF; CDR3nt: TGTGCCAGCTCACACACACGGGGAGCCTTTAGCACAGATACGCAGTATTTT
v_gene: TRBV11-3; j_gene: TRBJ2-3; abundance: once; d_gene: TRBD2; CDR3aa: CASSPRTSGATDTQYF; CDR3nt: TGTGCCAGCAGCCCGCGGACTAGCGGAGCCACAGATACGCAGTATTTT
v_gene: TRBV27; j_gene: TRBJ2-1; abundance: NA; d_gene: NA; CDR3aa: CASSLSRGGGNEQFF; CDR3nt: TGTGCCAGCAGTTTATCCAGGGGAGGGGGTAATGAGCAGTTCTTC
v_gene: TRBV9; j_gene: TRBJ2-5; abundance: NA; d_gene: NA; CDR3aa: CASSVRSQAQETQYF; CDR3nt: TGTGCCAGCAGCGTACGGTCCCAGGCCCAAGAGACCCAGTACTTC
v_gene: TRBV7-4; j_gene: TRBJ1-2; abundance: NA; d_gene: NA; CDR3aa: CASSCPPDNYGYTF; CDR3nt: TGTGCCAGCAGCTGCCCCCCGGATAACTATGGCTACACCTTC
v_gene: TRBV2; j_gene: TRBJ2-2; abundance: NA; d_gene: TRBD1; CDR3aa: CASRLRGHTGELFF; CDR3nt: TGTGCCAGCAGACTAAGGGGGCACACCGGGGAGCTGTTTTTT
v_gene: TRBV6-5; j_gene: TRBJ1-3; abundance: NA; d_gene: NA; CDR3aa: CASSFIAAGNTIYF; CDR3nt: TGTGCCAGCAGTTTTATAGCAGCTGGAAACACCATATATTTT
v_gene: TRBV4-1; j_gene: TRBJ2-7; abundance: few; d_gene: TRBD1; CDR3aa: CASSQGQGAYEQYF; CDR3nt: TGCGCCAGCAGCCAGGGACAGGGGGCCTACGAGCAGTACTTC
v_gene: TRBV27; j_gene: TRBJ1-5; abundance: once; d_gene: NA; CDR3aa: CASSLVVFGPQHF; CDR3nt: TGTGCCAGCAGTTTAGTCGTTTTTGGGCCCCAGCATTTT
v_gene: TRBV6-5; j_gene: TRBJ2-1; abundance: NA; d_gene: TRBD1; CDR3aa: CASRTGQGFNEQFF; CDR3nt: TGTGCCAGCAGGACGGGACAGGGGTTTAATGAGCAGTTCTTC
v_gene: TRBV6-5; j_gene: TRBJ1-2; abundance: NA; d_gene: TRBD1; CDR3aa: CASRRTGRNYGYTF; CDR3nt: TGTGCCAGCAGACGGACAGGGCGGAACTATGGCTACACCTTC
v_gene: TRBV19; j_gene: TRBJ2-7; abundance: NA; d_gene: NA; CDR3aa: CASSDQTQKSYEQYF; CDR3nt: TGTGCCAGTAGTGACCAGACCCAAAAGTCCTACGAGCAGTACTTC
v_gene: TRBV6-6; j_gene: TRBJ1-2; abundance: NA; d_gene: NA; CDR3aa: CASSWDLIYGYTF; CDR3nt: TGTGCCAGCAGCTGGGACCTCATCTATGGCTACACCTTC
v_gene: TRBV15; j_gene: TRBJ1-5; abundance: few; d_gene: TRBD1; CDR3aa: CATSKDRGFNQPQHF; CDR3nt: TGTGCCACCAGCAAGGACAGGGGATTCAATCAGCCCCAGCATTTT
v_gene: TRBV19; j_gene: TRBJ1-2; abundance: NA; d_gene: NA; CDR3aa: CASTWGGDGYTF; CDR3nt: TGTGCCAGTACCTGGGGCGGGGACGGCTACACCTTC
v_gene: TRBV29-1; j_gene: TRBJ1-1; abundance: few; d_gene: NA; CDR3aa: CSVFGFAEAFF; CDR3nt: TGCAGCGTTTTTGGGTTCGCTGAAGCTTTCTTT
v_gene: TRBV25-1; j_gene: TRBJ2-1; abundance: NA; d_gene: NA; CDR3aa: CASSVSDTGTKQFF; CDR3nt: TGTGCCAGCAGTGTATCCGACACCGGGACAAAGCAGTTCTTC
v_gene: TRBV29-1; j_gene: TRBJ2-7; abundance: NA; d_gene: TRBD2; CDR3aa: CSVRTSESYYEQYF; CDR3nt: TGCAGCGTTCGGACTAGCGAGAGTTACTACGAGCAGTACTTC
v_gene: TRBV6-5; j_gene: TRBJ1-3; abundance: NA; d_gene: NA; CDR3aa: CASSLGSSSGNTIYF; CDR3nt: TGTGCCAGCAGCCTGGGCAGCTCCTCTGGAAACACCATATATTTT
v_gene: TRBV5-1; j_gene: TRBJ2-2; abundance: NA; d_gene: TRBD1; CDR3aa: CASSTGQGGGTGELFF; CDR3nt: TGCGCCAGCAGCACAGGACAGGGAGGTGGAACCGGGGAGCTGTTTTTT
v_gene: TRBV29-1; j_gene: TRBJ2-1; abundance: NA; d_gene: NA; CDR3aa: CSTRRRAVYNEQFF; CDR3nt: TGCAGCACACGCCGGAGGGCGGTTTACAATGAGCAGTTCTTC
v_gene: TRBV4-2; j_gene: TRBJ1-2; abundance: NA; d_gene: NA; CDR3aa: CASSQDAGRAANGYTF; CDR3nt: TGTGCCAGCAGCCAGGATGCCGGTCGGGCCGCTAATGGCTACACCTTC
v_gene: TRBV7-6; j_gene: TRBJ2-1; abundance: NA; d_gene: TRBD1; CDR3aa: CASSGTGITSSYNEQFF; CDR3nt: TGTGCCAGCAGCGGGACAGGCATTACAAGCTCCTACAATGAGCAGTTCTTC
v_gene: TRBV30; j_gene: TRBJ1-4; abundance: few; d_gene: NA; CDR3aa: CAWSTPSWGAREKLFF; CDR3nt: TGTGCCTGGAGTACCCCTTCTTGGGGGGCGAGGGAAAAACTGTTTTTT
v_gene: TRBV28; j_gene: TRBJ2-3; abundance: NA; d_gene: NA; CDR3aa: CASNFPSLTDTQYF; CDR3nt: TGTGCCAGCAACTTCCCCAGCCTCACAGATACGCAGTATTTT
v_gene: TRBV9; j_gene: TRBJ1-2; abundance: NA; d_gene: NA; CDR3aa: CASSVGQNYGYTF; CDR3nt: TGTGCCAGCAGCGTAGGACAAAACTATGGCTACACCTTC
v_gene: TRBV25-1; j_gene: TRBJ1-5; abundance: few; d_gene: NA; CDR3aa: CASRAEGQPQHF; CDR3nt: TGTGCCAGCAGAGCTGAGGGACAGCCCCAGCATTTT
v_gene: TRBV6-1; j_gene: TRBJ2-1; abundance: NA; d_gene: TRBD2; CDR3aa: CASSVVAGGPYNEQFF; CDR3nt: TGTGCCAGCAGTGTTGTAGCGGGAGGCCCCTACAATGAGCAGTTCTTC
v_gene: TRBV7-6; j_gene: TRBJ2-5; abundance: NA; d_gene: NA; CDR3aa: CASSSQVQETQYF; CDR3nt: TGTGCCAGCAGTTCACAGGTTCAAGAGACCCAGTACTTC
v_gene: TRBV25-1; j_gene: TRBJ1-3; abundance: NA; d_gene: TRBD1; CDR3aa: CASSGQGSSGNTIYF; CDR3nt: TGTGCCAGCAGTGGACAGGGCAGCTCTGGAAACACCATATATTTT
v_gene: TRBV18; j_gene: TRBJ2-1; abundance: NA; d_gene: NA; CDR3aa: CASSPTGYEQFF; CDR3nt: TGTGCCAGCTCACCTACAGGGTATGAGCAGTTCTTC
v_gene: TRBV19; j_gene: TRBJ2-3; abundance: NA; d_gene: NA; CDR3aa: CASGKVTGSDTQYF; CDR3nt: TGTGCCAGTGGAAAGGTAACAGGGTCGGATACGCAGTATTTT
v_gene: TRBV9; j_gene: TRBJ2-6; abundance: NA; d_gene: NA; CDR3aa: CASSVGGGQSSGANVLTF; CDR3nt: TGTGCCAGCAGCGTAGGAGGAGGACAAAGCTCTGGGGCCAACGTCCTGACTTTC
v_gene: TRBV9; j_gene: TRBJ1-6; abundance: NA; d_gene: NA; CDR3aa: CASSGVSSYNSPLHF; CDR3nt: TGTGCCAGCAGCGGGGTTAGCTCCTATAATTCACCCCTCCACTTT
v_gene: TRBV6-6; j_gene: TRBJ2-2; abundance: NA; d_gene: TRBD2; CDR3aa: CASGTSGTGELFF; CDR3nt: TGTGCCAGCGGGACTAGCGGCACCGGGGAGCTGTTTTTT
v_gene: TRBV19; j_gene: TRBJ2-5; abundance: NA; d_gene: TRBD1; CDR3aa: CASSIRDRGRQTQYF; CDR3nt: TGTGCCAGTAGTATCAGGGACAGGGGGCGACAGACCCAGTACTTC
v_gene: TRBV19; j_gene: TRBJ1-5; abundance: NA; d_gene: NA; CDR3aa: CASSIDLRVGNQPQHF; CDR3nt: TGTGCCAGTAGTATAGATCTAAGGGTCGGGAATCAGCCCCAGCATTTT
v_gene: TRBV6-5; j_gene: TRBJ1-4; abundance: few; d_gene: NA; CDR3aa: CASSYSIPFNEKLFF; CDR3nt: TGTGCCAGCAGTTACTCGATTCCCTTTAATGAAAAACTGTTTTTT
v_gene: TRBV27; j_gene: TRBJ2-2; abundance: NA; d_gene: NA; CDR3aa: CASSLRRNTGELFF; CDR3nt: TGTGCCAGCAGTTTACGGAGGAACACCGGGGAGCTGTTTTTT